These T cell receptor beta chains were read from a single sample in a study of PD-1 blockade in mismatch repair-deficient tumors. Repertoires were generated with immunoSEQ multiplex PCR, while TCRdb's copy carries only in-frame clones and drops some. The table includes 15,000 to 20,000 clones, 84% detected once. The source was PBMCs, collected 4 weeks after starting pembrolizumab. The receptors shown here come from an adult with mismatch repair-deficient cancer. The CDR3 runs from the conserved cysteine through the conserved F or W. A D gene is named only where the DNA matches it firmly. Not every row has a clone size; where given, it reads once, few, many or a size class.

j_gene: TRBJ2-7
len: 14
v_gene: TRBV5-5
abundance: NA
d_gene: TRBD2
CDR3nt: TGTGCCAGCAGACTAACGGGGGGATCCTACGAGCAGTACTTC
CDR3aa: CASRLTGGSYEQYF

j_gene: TRBJ2-1
len: 16
v_gene: TRBV11-2
abundance: NA
d_gene: TRBD1
CDR3nt: TGTGCCAGCAGCCCCCGAAACCCAACAGGGGACAATGAGCAGTTCTTC
CDR3aa: CASSPRNPTGDNEQFF

j_gene: TRBJ2-7
len: 13
v_gene: TRBV5-1
abundance: NA
d_gene: NA
CDR3nt: TGCGCCAGCAGTCCACAGAGCTCCTACGAGCAGTACTTC
CDR3aa: CASSPQSSYEQYF

j_gene: TRBJ1-4
len: 13
v_gene: TRBV6-1
abundance: NA
d_gene: TRBD1
CDR3nt: TGTGCCAGTTACCGGGACAGGGCCGGAAAACTGTTTTTT
CDR3aa: CASYRDRAGKLFF

j_gene: TRBJ2-7
len: 13
v_gene: TRBV4-2
abundance: NA
d_gene: NA
CDR3nt: TGTGCCAGCAGCCAGGGTAGCGTTTACGAGCAGTACTTC
CDR3aa: CASSQGSVYEQYF

j_gene: TRBJ2-5
len: 13
v_gene: TRBV7-6
abundance: NA
d_gene: NA
CDR3nt: TGTGCCAGCAGTAAGGGGGTAGGAGAGACCCAGTACTTC
CDR3aa: CASSKGVGETQYF

j_gene: TRBJ2-3
len: 15
v_gene: TRBV6-6
abundance: NA
d_gene: NA
CDR3nt: TGTGCCAGCAGTTGCTCCGCTAGTGGAACAGATACGCAGTATTTT
CDR3aa: CASSCSASGTDTQYF

j_gene: TRBJ2-5
len: 13
v_gene: TRBV18
abundance: NA
d_gene: NA
CDR3nt: TGTGCCAGCTCACCGACTAGACAAGAGACCCAGTACTTC
CDR3aa: CASSPTRQETQYF

j_gene: TRBJ1-2
len: 12
v_gene: TRBV29-1
abundance: NA
d_gene: NA
CDR3nt: TGCAGCGTTGAACCCCGGGGGTATCGCTACACCTTC
CDR3aa: CSVEPRGYRYTF

j_gene: TRBJ1-1
len: 15
v_gene: TRBV5-1
abundance: NA
d_gene: TRBD1
CDR3nt: TGCGCCAGCAGAGGAGGGACAGGGTTTGACACTGAAGCTTTCTTT
CDR3aa: CASRGGTGFDTEAFF

j_gene: TRBJ2-7
len: 15
v_gene: TRBV4-1
abundance: few
d_gene: TRBD2
CDR3nt: TGCGCCAGCAGCCAAGATAGCGGGAGGGCCTACGAGCAGTACTTC
CDR3aa: CASSQDSGRAYEQYF

j_gene: TRBJ2-1
len: 15
v_gene: TRBV14
abundance: NA
d_gene: NA
CDR3nt: TGTGCCAGCAGCCCACTTAGCGGAGGGGTCGATGAGCAGTTCTTC
CDR3aa: CASSPLSGGVDEQFF

j_gene: TRBJ2-1
len: 17
v_gene: TRBV27
abundance: NA
d_gene: TRBD1
CDR3nt: TGTGCCAGCAGTTTACCTCCCGGGACAGGGTTGTCACATGAGCAGTTCTTC
CDR3aa: CASSLPPGTGLSHEQFF

j_gene: TRBJ2-2
len: 16
v_gene: TRBV7-2
abundance: NA
d_gene: TRBD1
CDR3nt: TGTGCCAGCAGCGCGGACAGGGGGCTCGTGGCCGGGGAGCTGTTTTTT
CDR3aa: CASSADRGLVAGELFF

j_gene: TRBJ2-2
len: 15
v_gene: TRBV9
abundance: NA
d_gene: NA
CDR3nt: TGTGCCAGCAGCGCAACCAGGGAGAACACCGGGGAGCTGTTTTTT
CDR3aa: CASSATRENTGELFF

j_gene: TRBJ1-2
len: 15
v_gene: TRBV18
abundance: NA
d_gene: TRBD1
CDR3nt: TGTGCCAGCTCAAAAAACAGGGGGCATAAAGATGGCTACACCTTC
CDR3aa: CASSKNRGHKDGYTF

j_gene: TRBJ2-2
len: 19
v_gene: TRBV15
abundance: NA
d_gene: NA
CDR3nt: TGTGCCACCAGCACACGGGACAGGGAGACTAGCGGACACACCGGGGAGCTGTTTTTT
CDR3aa: CATSTRDRETSGHTGELFF

j_gene: TRBJ1-6
len: 15
v_gene: TRBV9
abundance: NA
d_gene: NA
CDR3nt: TGTGCCAGCAGCAAAGGGGGGGTATCCAATTCACCCCTCCACTTT
CDR3aa: CASSKGGVSNSPLHF

j_gene: TRBJ2-7
len: 14
v_gene: TRBV15
abundance: few
d_gene: NA
CDR3nt: TGTGCCACCAGCATAGCGGTTGGGTCCTACGAGCAGTACTTC
CDR3aa: CATSIAVGSYEQYF

j_gene: TRBJ2-3
len: 15
v_gene: TRBV19
abundance: NA
d_gene: TRBD2
CDR3nt: TGTGCCAGTAGTATTGGGACTAGCGTAGGAGATACGCAGTATTTT
CDR3aa: CASSIGTSVGDTQYF

j_gene: TRBJ1-1
len: 14
v_gene: TRBV11-2
abundance: NA
d_gene: NA
CDR3nt: TGTGCCAGCAGCTTAGTTGGAAGGGGCACTGAAGCTTTCTTT
CDR3aa: CASSLVGRGTEAFF

j_gene: TRBJ2-1
len: 12
v_gene: TRBV6-1
abundance: NA
d_gene: NA
CDR3nt: TGTGCCAGCAGTGTTAGCCGAGGTGAGCAGTTCTTC
CDR3aa: CASSVSRGEQFF

j_gene: TRBJ2-7
len: 13
v_gene: TRBV7-8
abundance: NA
d_gene: TRBD1
CDR3nt: TGTGCCAGCAGCTTAGTACAGGGGCACGAGCAGTACTTC
CDR3aa: CASSLVQGHEQYF

j_gene: TRBJ1-4
len: 16
v_gene: TRBV18
abundance: NA
d_gene: TRBD1
CDR3nt: TGTGCCAGCTCAACCGGGACAGGGGTAAATAATGAAAAACTGTTTTTT
CDR3aa: CASSTGTGVNNEKLFF

j_gene: TRBJ2-3
len: 13
v_gene: TRBV7-2
abundance: NA
d_gene: NA
CDR3nt: TGTGCCAGCAGCTACCAACTGAGGGATACGCAGTATTTT
CDR3aa: CASSYQLRDTQYF

j_gene: TRBJ2-7
len: 15
v_gene: TRBV28
abundance: few
d_gene: NA
CDR3nt: TGTGCCAGCAGTTTAATCAACCTACTAGCTCAAGAGCAGTACTTC
CDR3aa: CASSLINLLAQEQYF

j_gene: TRBJ2-7
len: 15
v_gene: TRBV28
abundance: NA
d_gene: TRBD1
CDR3nt: TGTGCCAGCAGTTCGACGGGGACAGGGTCCTACGAGCAGTACTTC
CDR3aa: CASSSTGTGSYEQYF

j_gene: TRBJ2-1
len: 14
v_gene: TRBV7-3
abundance: NA
d_gene: TRBD1
CDR3nt: TGTGCCAGCAGCCTCGGACAGGGGAGGAATGAGCAGTTCTTC
CDR3aa: CASSLGQGRNEQFF

j_gene: TRBJ2-1
len: 15
v_gene: TRBV7-3
abundance: NA
d_gene: NA
CDR3nt: TGTGCCAGCAGCTTAACGCTAGCATTTAGCAATGAGCAGTTCTTC
CDR3aa: CASSLTLAFSNEQFF

j_gene: TRBJ2-1
len: 15
v_gene: TRBV7-3
abundance: NA
d_gene: TRBD2
CDR3nt: TGTGCCAGCAGCTTTGGACTAGCGGGAGACAATGAGCAGTTCTTC
CDR3aa: CASSFGLAGDNEQFF

j_gene: TRBJ2-1
len: 15
v_gene: TRBV4-1
abundance: once
d_gene: NA
CDR3nt: TGCGCCAGCAGCCGAGGGGGTCGGCAACGCAATGAGCAGTTCTTC
CDR3aa: CASSRGGRQRNEQFF

j_gene: TRBJ1-1
len: 11
v_gene: TRBV30
abundance: NA
d_gene: TRBD1
CDR3nt: TGTGCCTGGCTGACAGGGGCGGGGGCTTTCTTT
CDR3aa: CAWLTGAGAFF

j_gene: TRBJ1-4
len: 15
v_gene: TRBV25-1
abundance: once
d_gene: TRBD1
CDR3nt: TGTGCCAGCAGTGTCTCCGGGACAGGCAATGAAAAACTGTTTTTT
CDR3aa: CASSVSGTGNEKLFF

j_gene: TRBJ1-2
len: 15
v_gene: TRBV7-2
abundance: NA
d_gene: NA
CDR3nt: TGTGCCAGCAGCCCAAGACTGAGAGCTAACTATGGCTACACCTTC
CDR3aa: CASSPRLRANYGYTF

j_gene: TRBJ2-5
len: 18
v_gene: TRBV28
abundance: NA
d_gene: TRBD2
CDR3nt: TGTGCCAGCAGTTTATTGGCGGGCGCGTCTAGCGGTGAAGAGACCCAGTACTTC
CDR3aa: CASSLLAGASSGEETQYF

j_gene: TRBJ2-7
len: 15
v_gene: TRBV6-5
abundance: NA
d_gene: NA
CDR3nt: TGTGCCAGCAGACCCTGGGAGCGGAGCTCCTACGAGCAGTACTTC
CDR3aa: CASRPWERSSYEQYF

j_gene: TRBJ1-1
len: 16
v_gene: TRBV28
abundance: NA
d_gene: NA
CDR3nt: TGTGCCAGCAGTTTATCCGGACACCTCGGGAGGACTGAAGCTTTCTTT
CDR3aa: CASSLSGHLGRTEAFF

j_gene: TRBJ2-1
len: 16
v_gene: TRBV27
abundance: NA
d_gene: TRBD2
CDR3nt: TGTGCCAGCAGTTTATCCGGGGGGGAGGGGGGTTGGGAGCAGTTCTTC
CDR3aa: CASSLSGGEGGWEQFF

j_gene: TRBJ1-2
len: 12
v_gene: TRBV29-1
abundance: NA
d_gene: TRBD1
CDR3nt: TGCAGCGTTCACAGGGGGCGCGGTGGCTACACCTTC
CDR3aa: CSVHRGRGGYTF

j_gene: TRBJ2-7
len: 12
v_gene: TRBV28
abundance: NA
d_gene: NA
CDR3nt: TGTGCCAGCAGTTTTCAGGGGACCGAGCAGTACTTC
CDR3aa: CASSFQGTEQYF

j_gene: TRBJ1-5
len: 15
v_gene: TRBV18
abundance: NA
d_gene: NA
CDR3nt: TGTGCCAGCTCGCCCGGGTCCACTAGCAATCAGCCCCAGCATTTT
CDR3aa: CASSPGSTSNQPQHF

j_gene: TRBJ1-2
len: 15
v_gene: TRBV7-6
abundance: NA
d_gene: NA
CDR3nt: TGTGCCAGCAGCTTTCTTCAGGAACCCAACTATGGCTACACCTTC
CDR3aa: CASSFLQEPNYGYTF

j_gene: TRBJ2-4
len: 14
v_gene: TRBV6-1
abundance: NA
d_gene: TRBD1
CDR3nt: TGTGCCAGCAGTTCCAACAGGGGAAGGAACATTCAGTACTTC
CDR3aa: CASSSNRGRNIQYF

j_gene: TRBJ2-3
len: 13
v_gene: TRBV28
abundance: NA
d_gene: NA
CDR3nt: TGTGCCAGCAGTTTACCGGGTGCGGATACGCAGTATTTT
CDR3aa: CASSLPGADTQYF

j_gene: TRBJ2-3
len: 14
v_gene: TRBV6-6
abundance: NA
d_gene: TRBD1
CDR3nt: TGTGCCAGCAGTTACCAAGGGGGCGTAGATACGCAGTATTTT
CDR3aa: CASSYQGGVDTQYF

j_gene: TRBJ1-1
len: 14
v_gene: TRBV11-2
abundance: NA
d_gene: NA
CDR3nt: TGTGCCAGCAGCTTAGACAGGGTGAACACTGAAGCTTTCTTT
CDR3aa: CASSLDRVNTEAFF

j_gene: TRBJ2-7
len: 11
v_gene: TRBV20-1
abundance: few
d_gene: NA
CDR3nt: TGCAGTGTGGGACTGTCCTACGAGCAGTACTTC
CDR3aa: CSVGLSYEQYF

j_gene: TRBJ2-7
len: 15
v_gene: TRBV19
abundance: NA
d_gene: NA
CDR3nt: TGTGCCAGTAGTATCGACAGGAGGAGTTCCTACGAGCAGTACTTC
CDR3aa: CASSIDRRSSYEQYF

j_gene: TRBJ2-1
len: 14
v_gene: TRBV7-3
abundance: NA
d_gene: NA
CDR3nt: TGTGCCAGCAGTATTAGGAGCTCCTACAATGAGCAGTTCTTC
CDR3aa: CASSIRSSYNEQFF

j_gene: TRBJ2-3
len: 17
v_gene: TRBV6-1
abundance: NA
d_gene: TRBD2
CDR3nt: TGTGCCAGCAGTGAAGCGATAGCTAGCGGGGGGACAGATACGCAGTATTTT
CDR3aa: CASSEAIASGGTDTQYF

j_gene: TRBJ1-3
len: 18
v_gene: TRBV5-1
abundance: NA
d_gene: TRBD1
CDR3nt: TGCGCCAGCAGCCGGCGACAGGGACGAGGCCTCTCTGGAAACACCATATATTTT
CDR3aa: CASSRRQGRGLSGNTIYF

j_gene: TRBJ2-5
len: 15
v_gene: TRBV25-1
abundance: NA
d_gene: TRBD2
CDR3nt: TGTGCCAGCAGTGAATGGGGGACTAGATTGGAGACCCAGTACTTC
CDR3aa: CASSEWGTRLETQYF

j_gene: TRBJ2-3
len: 14
v_gene: TRBV7-2
abundance: NA
d_gene: NA
CDR3nt: TGTGCCAGCAGCCCGGACTGGAGCACAGATACGCAGTATTTT
CDR3aa: CASSPDWSTDTQYF

j_gene: TRBJ1-1
len: 14
v_gene: TRBV6-5
abundance: NA
d_gene: NA
CDR3nt: TGTGCCAGCAGTTACTCAAGAGGGAACACTGAAGCTTTCTTT
CDR3aa: CASSYSRGNTEAFF

j_gene: TRBJ2-7
len: 17
v_gene: TRBV2
abundance: NA
d_gene: NA
CDR3nt: TGTGCCAGCATCGTCAGGACTCGCTTCCCGAGCTCCTACGAGCAGTACTTC
CDR3aa: CASIVRTRFPSSYEQYF

j_gene: TRBJ2-5
len: 15
v_gene: TRBV5-1
abundance: NA
d_gene: TRBD2
CDR3nt: TGCGCCAGCAGCTTCTCGGGGGGACTTCAAGAGACCCAGTACTTC
CDR3aa: CASSFSGGLQETQYF